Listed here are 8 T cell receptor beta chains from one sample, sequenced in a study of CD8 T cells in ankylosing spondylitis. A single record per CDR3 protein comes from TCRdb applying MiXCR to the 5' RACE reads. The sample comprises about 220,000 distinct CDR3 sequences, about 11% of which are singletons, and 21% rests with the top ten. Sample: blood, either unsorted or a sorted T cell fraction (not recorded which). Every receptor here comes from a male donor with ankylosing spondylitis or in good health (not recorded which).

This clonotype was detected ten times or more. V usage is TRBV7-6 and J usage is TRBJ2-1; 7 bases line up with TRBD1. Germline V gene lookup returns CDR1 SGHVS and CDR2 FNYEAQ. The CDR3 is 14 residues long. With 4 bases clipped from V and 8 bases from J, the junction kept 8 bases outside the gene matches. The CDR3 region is CASSSTGEYDEQFF. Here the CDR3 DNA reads TGTGCCAGCAGCTCAACAGGGGAGTACGATGAGCAGTTCTTC.

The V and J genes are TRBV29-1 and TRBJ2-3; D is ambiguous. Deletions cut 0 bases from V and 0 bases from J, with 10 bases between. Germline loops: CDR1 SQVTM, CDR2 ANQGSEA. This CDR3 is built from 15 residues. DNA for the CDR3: TGCAGCGTTGAAGATACCACTGATAGCACAGATACGCAGTATTTT. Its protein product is CSVEDTTDSTDTQYF.

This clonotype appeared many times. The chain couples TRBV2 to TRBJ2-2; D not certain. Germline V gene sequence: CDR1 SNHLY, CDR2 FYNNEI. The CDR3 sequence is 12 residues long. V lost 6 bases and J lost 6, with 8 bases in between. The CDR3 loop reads CASRLTPGELFF. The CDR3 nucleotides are TGTGCCAGCAGGCTGACGCCCGGGGAGCTGTTTTTT.

CDR3 residues: CASRGGSKNTGELFF. In nucleotides, the CDR3 is TGTGCCAGCAGGGGAGGCAGCAAAAACACCGGGGAGCTGTTTTTT. The gene calls are TRBV28 and TRBJ2-2; tentatively, D is TRBD2 (6 bases). The length of the CDR3 is 15 residues. V shed 6 bases and J shed 2 bases, with 13 bases lying between them. The germline V gene encodes CDR1 MDHEN and CDR2 SYDVKM.

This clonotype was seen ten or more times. The CDR3 DNA sequence: TGTGCCAGCAGTCCTAGCGCTGGGAGGCCCCAGCATTTT. Protein sequence: CASSPSAGRPQHF. J is TRBJ1-5 and V is TRBV12-3 or TRBV12-4; D unclear. The CDR3 covers 13 residues. Trimming pared 5 bases from V and 9 bases from J, leaving 14 bases between.

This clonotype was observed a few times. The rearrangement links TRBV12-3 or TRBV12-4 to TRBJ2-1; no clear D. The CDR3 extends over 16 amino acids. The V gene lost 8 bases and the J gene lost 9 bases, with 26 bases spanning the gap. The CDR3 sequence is CASPRIATLVSSEQFF. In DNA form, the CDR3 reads TGTGCCAGCCCAAGAATAGCCACCTTGGTTTCGAGTGAGCAGTTCTTC.

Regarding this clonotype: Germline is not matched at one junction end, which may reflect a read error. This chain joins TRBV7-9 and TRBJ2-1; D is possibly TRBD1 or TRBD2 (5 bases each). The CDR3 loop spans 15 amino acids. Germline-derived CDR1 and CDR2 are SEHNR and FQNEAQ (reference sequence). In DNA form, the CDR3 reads TGTGCCAGCAGCTCGGCAGGGAGCTCCTACATTGAGCAGTTCTTC. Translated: CASSSAGSSYIEQFF.

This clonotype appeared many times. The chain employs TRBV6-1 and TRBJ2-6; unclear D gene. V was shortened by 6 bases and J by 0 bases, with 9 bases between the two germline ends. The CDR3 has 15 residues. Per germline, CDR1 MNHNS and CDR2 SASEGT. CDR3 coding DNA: TGTGCCAGCAGAGACACCCGCTCTGGGGCCAACGTCCTGACTTTC. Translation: CASRDTRSGANVLTF.